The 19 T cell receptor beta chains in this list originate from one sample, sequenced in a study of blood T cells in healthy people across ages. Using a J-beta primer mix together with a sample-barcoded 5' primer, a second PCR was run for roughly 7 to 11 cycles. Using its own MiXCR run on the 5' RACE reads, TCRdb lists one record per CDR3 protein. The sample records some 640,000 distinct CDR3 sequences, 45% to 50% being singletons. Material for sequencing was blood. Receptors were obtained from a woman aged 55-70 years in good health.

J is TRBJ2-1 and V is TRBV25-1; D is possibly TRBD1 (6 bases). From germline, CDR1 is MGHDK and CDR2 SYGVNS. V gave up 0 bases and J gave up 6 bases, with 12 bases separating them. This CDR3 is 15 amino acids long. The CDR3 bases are TGTGCCAGCAGTGAATACCGTCAGGGGCGCAATGAGCAGTTCTTC. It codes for CASSEYRQGRNEQFF.

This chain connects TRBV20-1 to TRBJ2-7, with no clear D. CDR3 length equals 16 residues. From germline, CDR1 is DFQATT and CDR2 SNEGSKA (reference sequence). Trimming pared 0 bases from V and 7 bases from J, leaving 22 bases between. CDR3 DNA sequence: TGCAGTGCTAGAGATTTGGATACCTTCTCCTACAATGAGCAGTACTTC. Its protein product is CSARDLDTFSYNEQYF.

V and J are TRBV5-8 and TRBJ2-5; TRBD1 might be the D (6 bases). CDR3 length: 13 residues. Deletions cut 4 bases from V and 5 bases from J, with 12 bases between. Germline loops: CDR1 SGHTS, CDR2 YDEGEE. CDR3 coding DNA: TGTGCCAGCAGCCAGGACAGTTTCGAGACCCAGTACTTC. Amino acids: CASSQDSFETQYF.

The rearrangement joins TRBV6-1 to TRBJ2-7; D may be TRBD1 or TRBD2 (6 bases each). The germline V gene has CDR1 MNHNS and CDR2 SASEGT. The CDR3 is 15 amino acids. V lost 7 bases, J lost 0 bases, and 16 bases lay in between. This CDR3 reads CASTLGGTSSYEQYF. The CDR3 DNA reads TGTGCCAGCACCTTAGGCGGGACAAGCTCCTACGAGCAGTACTTC.

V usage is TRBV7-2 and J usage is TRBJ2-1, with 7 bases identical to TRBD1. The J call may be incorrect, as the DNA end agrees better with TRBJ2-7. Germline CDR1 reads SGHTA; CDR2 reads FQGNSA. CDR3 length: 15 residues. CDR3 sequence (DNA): TGTGCCAGCAGCGAACAGGGGTGGGCTAGCAATGAGCAGTACTTC. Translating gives CASSEQGWASNEQYF.

CDR3 in amino acids: CASSQSLAGGLREQFF. CDR3 nucleotides: TGTGCCAGCAGCCAAAGTCTAGCGGGAGGGCTTAGGGAGCAGTTCTTC. The chain uses TRBV4-2 and TRBJ2-1; TRBD2 matches 12 bases. J was trimmed by 10 bases and V by 2 bases; bases with no gene match: 9. Germline lookup yields CDR1 LGHNA and CDR2 YNFKEQ. There are 16 residues in the CDR3.

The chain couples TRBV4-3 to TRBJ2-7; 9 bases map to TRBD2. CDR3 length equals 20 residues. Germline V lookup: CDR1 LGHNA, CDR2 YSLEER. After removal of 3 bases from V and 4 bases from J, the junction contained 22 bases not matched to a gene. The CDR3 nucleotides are TGCGCCAGCAGCCAGGTACCCGGGCCCTTAGCGGGAGAAATCCATTACGAGCAGTACTTC. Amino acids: CASSQVPGPLAGEIHYEQYF.

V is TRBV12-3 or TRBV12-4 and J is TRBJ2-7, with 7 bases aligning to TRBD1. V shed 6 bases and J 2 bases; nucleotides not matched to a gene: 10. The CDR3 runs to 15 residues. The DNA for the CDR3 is TGTGCCAGCAGCCCCGGACAGGTAATGACCTACGAGCAGTACTTC. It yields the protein CASSPGQVMTYEQYF.

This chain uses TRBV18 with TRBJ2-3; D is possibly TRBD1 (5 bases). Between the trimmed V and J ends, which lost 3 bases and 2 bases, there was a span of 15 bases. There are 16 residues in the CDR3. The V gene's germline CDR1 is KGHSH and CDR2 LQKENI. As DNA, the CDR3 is TGTGCCAGCTCACCGAACTTCGGACAAACCACAGATACGCAGTATTTT. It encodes CASSPNFGQTTDTQYF.

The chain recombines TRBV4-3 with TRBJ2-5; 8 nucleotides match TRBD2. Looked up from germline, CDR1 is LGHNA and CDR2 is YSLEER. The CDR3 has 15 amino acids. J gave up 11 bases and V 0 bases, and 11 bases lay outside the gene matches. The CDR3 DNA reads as TGCGCCAGCAGCCAAGAGCGGGGGGAGTACAATGAGCAGTACTTC. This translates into CASSQERGEYNEQYF.

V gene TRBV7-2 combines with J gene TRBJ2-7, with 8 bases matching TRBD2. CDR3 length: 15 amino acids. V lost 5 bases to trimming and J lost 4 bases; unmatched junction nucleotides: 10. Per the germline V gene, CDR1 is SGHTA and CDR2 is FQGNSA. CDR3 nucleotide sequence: TGTGCCAGCAGCCCAACTAGCGGTGGGGCTTACGAGCAGTACTTC. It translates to CASSPTSGGAYEQYF.

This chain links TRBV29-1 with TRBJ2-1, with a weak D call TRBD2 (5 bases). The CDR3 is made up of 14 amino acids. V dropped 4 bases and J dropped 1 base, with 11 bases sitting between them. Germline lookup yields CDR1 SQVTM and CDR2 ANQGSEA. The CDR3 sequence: CSVVEGRSYNEQFF. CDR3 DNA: TGCAGCGTTGTAGAGGGTAGATCCTACAATGAGCAGTTCTTC.

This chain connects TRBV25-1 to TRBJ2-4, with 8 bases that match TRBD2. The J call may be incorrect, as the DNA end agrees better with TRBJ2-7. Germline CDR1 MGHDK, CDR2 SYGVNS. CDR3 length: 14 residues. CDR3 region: CASSEPGLGCEQYF. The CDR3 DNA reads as TGTGCCAGCAGTGAACCGGGACTAGGCTGCGAGCAGTACTTC.

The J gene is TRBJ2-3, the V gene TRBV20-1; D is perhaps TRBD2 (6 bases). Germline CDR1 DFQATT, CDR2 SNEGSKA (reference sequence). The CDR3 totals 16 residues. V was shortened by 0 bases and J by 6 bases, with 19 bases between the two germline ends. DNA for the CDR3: TGCAGTGCTAGAGATCCGCAAAGTAGTGGGAGGGATACGCAGTATTTT. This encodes CSARDPQSSGRDTQYF.

CDR3 sequence (DNA): TGTGCCAGCAGCCCGACCGGGACAGGGGTCCCCCTTGGAGATGGCTACACCTTC. Translating it yields CASSPTGTGVPLGDGYTF. V and J are TRBV9 and TRBJ1-2; TRBD1 matches at 10 bases. The CDR3 totals 18 residues. V lost 4 bases to trimming and J lost 6 bases; unmatched junction nucleotides: 18. The germline V gene has CDR1 SGDLS and CDR2 YYNGEE.

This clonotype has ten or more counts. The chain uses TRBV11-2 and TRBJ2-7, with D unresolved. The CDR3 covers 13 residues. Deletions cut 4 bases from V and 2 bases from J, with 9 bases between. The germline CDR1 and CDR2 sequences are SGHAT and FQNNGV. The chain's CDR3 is CASSYDPAYEQYF. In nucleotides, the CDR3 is TGTGCCAGCAGCTATGACCCTGCCTACGAGCAGTACTTC.

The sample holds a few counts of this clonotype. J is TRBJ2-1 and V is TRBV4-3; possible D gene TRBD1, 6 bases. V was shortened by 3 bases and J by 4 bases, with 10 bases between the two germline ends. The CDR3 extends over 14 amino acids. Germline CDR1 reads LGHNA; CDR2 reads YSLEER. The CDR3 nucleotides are TGCGCCAGCAGCCATAACAGGGTTTACAATGAGCAGTTCTTC. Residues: CASSHNRVYNEQFF.

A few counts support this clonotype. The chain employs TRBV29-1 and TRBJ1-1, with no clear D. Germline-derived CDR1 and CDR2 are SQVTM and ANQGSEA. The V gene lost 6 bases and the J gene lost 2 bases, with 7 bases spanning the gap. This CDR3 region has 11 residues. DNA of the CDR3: TGCAGCGTCTCAGTTAACACTGAAGCTTTCTTT. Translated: CSVSVNTEAFF.

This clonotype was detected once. The CDR3 loop is CSAREGTVNTEAFF. DNA of the CDR3: TGCAGTGCTAGAGAGGGGACGGTGAACACTGAAGCTTTCTTT. The chain uses TRBV20-1 and TRBJ1-1; tentative D call: TRBD1 (5 bases). The CDR3 covers 14 residues. Looked up from germline, CDR1 is DFQATT and CDR2 is SNEGSKA (reference sequence). The ends were cut back, 0 bases at V and 0 bases at J, with 8 bases in the middle.